The 13 T cell receptor beta chains in this list originate from one sample, sequenced in a study of technical replicates of blood from a handful of donors. Sequenced by immunoSEQ multiplex PCR; TCRdb stores in-frame clones only, minus some. This sample carries 60,000 to 65,000 clones, 75% to 90% of them seen once, and the ten largest clones take around 5.1%. Sequencing was done on a sample of PBMCs. The receptors here all came from a human donor in good health. Some clones in this sample may be carry-over from other donors' samples.

The V gene is TRBV4-1, the J gene TRBJ2-5, with D tentatively TRBD2 (6 bases). CDR1 and CDR2 (germline): MGHRA, YSYEKL. CDR3 length: 14 amino acids. Deletions cut 5 bases from V and 4 bases from J, with 14 bases between. The DNA for the CDR3 is TGCGCCAGCAGCGAAGTGGTCGGGAGAGAGACCCAGTACTTC. Amino acids: CASSEVVGRETQYF.

This chain connects TRBV6-1 to TRBJ1-1, with 9 bases identical to TRBD1. This CDR3 is built from 15 residues. The V segment lost 7 bases and the J segment 2 bases; nucleotides outside the gene matches: 8. CDR1 is MNHNS, CDR2 SASEGT, per germline. In DNA form, the CDR3 reads TGTGCCAGCAATACGAACAGGGGGCGAAACACTGAAGCTTTCTTT. This encodes CASNTNRGRNTEAFF.

The chain carries TRBV6-6 and TRBJ1-3; 8 bases align to TRBD1. This CDR3 spans 15 amino acids. V shed 5 bases and J 2 bases; nucleotides not matched to a gene: 5. Germline V gene sequence: CDR1 MNHNY, CDR2 SVGAGI (reference sequence). The CDR3 protein is CASSGQGQAGNTIYF. The CDR3 nucleotides are TGTGCCAGCAGTGGACAGGGCCAGGCTGGAAACACCATATATTTT.

The chain carries TRBV11-2 and TRBJ2-2; maybe TRBD1 (6 bases). The CDR3 has 14 amino acids. V lost 4 bases, J lost 5 bases, and 11 bases lay in between. Germline CDR1 and CDR2: SGHAT and FQNNGV. The CDR3, as DNA: TGTGCCAGCAGCTCCGGGACACAGACCGGGGAGCTGTTTTTT. Its translation: CASSSGTQTGELFF. The full variable domain, its missing parts supplied by reference TRBV11-2 and TRBJ2-2, is EAGVAQSPRYKIIEKRQSVAFWCNPISGHATLYWYQQILGQGPKLLIQFQNNGVVDDSQLPKDRFSAERLKGVDSTLKIQPAKLEDSAVYLCASSSGTQTGELFFGEGSRLTVL.

The chain is built from TRBV4-3 and TRBJ1-1; 8 bases are shared with TRBD1. The junction had 3 bases not matched to a gene; V was cut back by 4 bases and J by 2 bases. In germline, CDR1 is LGHNA, CDR2 YSLEER. The CDR3 covers 14 residues. As DNA, the CDR3 is TGCGCCAGCAGCCTGGGACAGGCAAACACTGAAGCTTTCTTT. This sequence encodes CASSLGQANTEAFF.

The chain carries TRBV20-1 and TRBJ2-7; perhaps TRBD1 as D (6 bases). The germline V gene encodes CDR1 DFQATT and CDR2 SNEGSKA (reference sequence). V was clipped by 5 bases and J by 2 bases, with 7 bases between them. This CDR3 has 11 residues. The CDR3 spells CSARTAYEQYF. The CDR3 DNA is TGCAGTGCTCGGACAGCCTACGAGCAGTACTTC.

This clone has a single count. The chain employs TRBV5-4 and TRBJ2-7; the D gene is possibly TRBD2 (6 bases). Per germline, CDR1 SGHNT and CDR2 YYREEE (reference sequence). The ends were cut back, 1 base at V and 5 bases at J, with 10 bases in the middle. This CDR3 region has 13 residues. This CDR3 reads CASSLTGVHEQYF. The CDR3 bases are TGTGCCAGCAGCTTGACGGGGGTCCACGAGCAGTACTTC.

The rearrangement uses TRBV7-9 and TRBJ2-1, with 10 nucleotides matching TRBD2. The CDR3 runs to 15 residues. The V gene end was trimmed by 5 bases and the J gene end by 5 bases; junction bases not matched to a gene: 6. The germline CDR1 and CDR2 sequences are SEHNR and FQNEAQ (reference sequence). CDR3 region: CASSHLAGADNEQFF. The CDR3 DNA sequence: TGTGCCAGCAGCCACCTAGCGGGAGCCGACAATGAGCAGTTCTTC.

This chain joins TRBV5-1 and TRBJ2-3, with 8 nucleotides matching TRBD2. V lost 4 bases, J lost 1 base, and 5 bases stayed unmatched. The V gene's germline CDR1 is SGHRS and CDR2 YFSETQ. CDR3 length equals 15 residues. The CDR3 protein is CASSTGTRRTDTQYF. CDR3 nucleotides: TGCGCCAGCAGCACAGGGACTAGACGCACAGATACGCAGTATTTT.

The chain joins TRBV18 to TRBJ2-5; the D gene is possibly TRBD2 (6 bases). Trimming stripped 3 bases from V and 2 bases from J, with 13 bases between. CDR3 size: 15 residues. Germline-derived CDR1 and CDR2 are KGHSH and LQKENI. CDR3 amino acids: CASSPATGAQETQYF. Here the CDR3 DNA reads TGTGCCAGCTCACCGGCGACGGGAGCACAAGAGACCCAGTACTTC.

The CDR3 sequence: CAISATGTGTYEQYF. The CDR3 DNA reads TGTGCCATCAGTGCGACCGGGACAGGTACCTACGAGCAGTACTTC. The chain has TRBV10-3 and TRBJ2-7; 8 bases are shared with TRBD1. The CDR3 totals 15 residues. V lost 4 bases and J lost 2; bases outside the gene matches: 7. Germline loops: CDR1 ENHRY, CDR2 SYGVKD.

The V call is TRBV2, the J call TRBJ1-1; TRBD1 is a possible D gene (5 bases). Germline lookup yields CDR1 SNHLY and CDR2 FYNNEI. The CDR3 is 11 amino acids. Trimming removed 8 bases at V and 3 bases at J, with 7 bases between. The CDR3 loop is CASGGDTEAFF. The CDR3 DNA sequence: TGTGCCAGCGGGGGGGACACTGAAGCTTTCTTT.

The V and J genes are TRBV5-1 and TRBJ1-1; D possibly corresponds to TRBD1 (5 bases). This CDR3 region has 15 residues. Germline-derived CDR1 and CDR2 are SGHRS and YFSETQ. V shed 0 bases and J shed 5 bases, with 14 bases lying between them. CDR3: CASSLGRGKGTEAFF. In DNA form, the CDR3 reads TGCGCCAGCAGCTTGGGACGGGGGAAGGGGACTGAAGCTTTCTTT.